This is a list of T cell receptor beta chains from one sample in a study of T cells in Graves' hyperthyroidism and ophthalmopathy. In TCRdb, the multiplex PCR reads were re-called with MiXCR into one record per CDR3 protein. The sample shows about 350,000 distinct CDR3 sequences, approximately 16% of them seen only once. Specimen: blood. The receptors were gathered from a woman aged 60-70 years with Graves' ophthalmopathy. CDR3s leave out the opening cysteine and the closing phenylalanine or tryptophan. A D gene is named only where the DNA matches it firmly.

v_call: TRBV20-1
d_call: .
cdr3_length: 10
cdr3_aa: SASRGLDEQY

v_call: TRBV15
d_call: TRBD2
cdr3_length: 15
cdr3_aa: ATEGDWTSGSTGELF

v_call: TRBV14
d_call: TRBD2
cdr3_length: 15
cdr3_aa: ASSQDRGLAGHQTQY

v_call: TRBV5-1
d_call: TRBD2
cdr3_length: 11
cdr3_aa: ASSSGGLNIQY

v_call: TRBV27
d_call: TRBD2
cdr3_length: 13
cdr3_aa: ASSPGLGSSYEQY

v_call: TRBV20-1
d_call: .
cdr3_length: 12
cdr3_aa: SAPDAGLNTEAF

v_call: TRBV11-2
d_call: .
cdr3_length: 15
cdr3_aa: ASSREVAVGFTDTQY

v_call: TRBV19
d_call: .
cdr3_length: 15
cdr3_aa: ASSITPRSGANYGYT

v_call: TRBV20-1
d_call: TRBD2
cdr3_length: 14
cdr3_aa: SARRLAGGNQETQY

v_call: TRBV27
d_call: .
cdr3_length: 11
cdr3_aa: ASSSFRANEQF

v_call: TRBV30
d_call: .
cdr3_length: 13
cdr3_aa: AWSPRLGYQETQY

v_call: TRBV7-9
d_call: TRBD2
cdr3_length: 11
cdr3_aa: ASSSYSSGVEY

v_call: TRBV7-9
d_call: .
cdr3_length: 12
cdr3_aa: ASSLAPNQETQY

v_call: TRBV2
d_call: TRBD1
cdr3_length: 12
cdr3_aa: ASSDRGSGNTIY

v_call: TRBV28
d_call: .
cdr3_length: 11
cdr3_aa: ASSTGRPYGYT

v_call: TRBV12-5
d_call: .
cdr3_length: 13
cdr3_aa: ASVPPGGTNTEAF

v_call: TRBV20-1
d_call: TRBD2
cdr3_length: 13
cdr3_aa: SARRTSGKQETQY

v_call: TRBV7-9
d_call: .
cdr3_length: 10
cdr3_aa: ASSSGGQEAL

v_call: TRBV29-1
d_call: TRBD2
cdr3_length: 12
cdr3_aa: SVDGSGKRNEQF

v_call: TRBV2
d_call: .
cdr3_length: 11
cdr3_aa: ASTFGGGSPLH

v_call: TRBV9
d_call: .
cdr3_length: 12
cdr3_aa: ASSDQTGNTEAF

v_call: TRBV18
d_call: .
cdr3_length: 13
cdr3_aa: ASSPSESGRNTIY

v_call: TRBV6-5
d_call: TRBD1
cdr3_length: 13
cdr3_aa: ASSYSTGNSYEQY

v_call: TRBV11-2
d_call: .
cdr3_length: 11
cdr3_aa: ASSNHDRWEAF

v_call: TRBV18
d_call: .
cdr3_length: 10
cdr3_aa: ASSPQGREQY

v_call: TRBV29-1
d_call: .
cdr3_length: 9
cdr3_aa: SVWDNYEQY

v_call: TRBV30
d_call: TRBD2
cdr3_length: 10
cdr3_aa: AWGLVGNEQF

v_call: TRBV9
d_call: .
cdr3_length: 12
cdr3_aa: ASSLHLDSYEQY

v_call: TRBV20-1
d_call: .
cdr3_length: 12
cdr3_aa: SAAVTTSTDTQY

v_call: TRBV19
d_call: TRBD1
cdr3_length: 12
cdr3_aa: ASNPRDSYNEQF

v_call: TRBV28
d_call: .
cdr3_length: 12
cdr3_aa: ASSLLGPRGEQY

v_call: TRBV27
d_call: TRBD1
cdr3_length: 13
cdr3_aa: ASSLDRGGNQPQH

v_call: TRBV2
d_call: .
cdr3_length: 14
cdr3_aa: ASTRGSPISGNTIY

v_call: TRBV19
d_call: .
cdr3_length: 13
cdr3_aa: ASSIDRGGNQPQH

v_call: TRBV24-1
d_call: .
cdr3_length: 14
cdr3_aa: ATSDLRAGGLETQY

v_call: TRBV12-3/TRBV12-4
d_call: .
cdr3_length: 11
cdr3_aa: ASSLVQGDTQY

v_call: TRBV2
d_call: .
cdr3_length: 9
cdr3_aa: ASSGHTEAF